The 8 T cell receptor beta chains below were found in one sample sequenced in a study of blood T cell repertoires in COVID-19. The assay was immunoSEQ multiplex PCR, and TCRdb's table has in-frame clones only and misses some. The sample gives approximately 49,000 clones, around nine tenths of which show up once; approximately 3.9% is in the top ten. Sequenced: peripheral blood. Receptors originate from a man aged 45-65 years with acute or convalescent COVID-19.

V gene TRBV4-1 combines with J gene TRBJ1-4, with a weak D call TRBD1 (6 bases). This CDR3 is 15 amino acids long. The V gene lost 4 bases and the J gene lost 6 bases, with 15 bases spanning the gap. Germline assignment: CDR1 MGHRA and CDR2 YSYEKL. CDR3 in amino acids: CASSPQGKADEKLFF. DNA of the CDR3: TGCGCCAGCAGCCCCCAGGGGAAGGCGGATGAAAAACTGTTTTTT.

The rearrangement uses TRBV27 and TRBJ1-1; TRBD1 might be the D (5 bases). The germline CDR1 and CDR2 sequences are MNHEY and SMNVEV (reference sequence). V lost 8 bases to trimming and J lost 6 bases, with 13 bases between them. This CDR3 contains 12 residues. In DNA form, the CDR3 reads TGTGCCAGCCGGGGGAGTTTCTCTGAAGCTTTCTTT. Protein: CASRGSFSEAFF.

The J gene is TRBJ1-2, the V gene TRBV2; D is unresolved. The ends were cut back, 2 bases at V and 6 bases at J, with 7 bases in the middle. The germline CDR1 and CDR2 sequences are SNHLY and FYNNEI. This CDR3 region has 12 residues. This chain's CDR3 is CASSEMADGYTF. DNA for the CDR3: TGTGCCAGCAGTGAAATGGCAGATGGCTACACCTTC.

The chain uses TRBV20-1 and TRBJ1-2, with 7 bases identical to TRBD1. The CDR3 sequence is 14 residues long. Looked up from germline, CDR1 is DFQATT and CDR2 is SNEGSKA (reference sequence). Losses at the gene ends were 3 bases for V and 4 bases for J; bases not matched to a gene: 8. The CDR3, as DNA: TGCAGTGCTAGTGTAGGACAGGCGGGCTATGGCTACACCTTC. It translates to CSASVGQAGYGYTF.

The genes are TRBV2 and TRBJ2-6; D gene ambiguous. Trimming shortened V by 3 bases and J by 3 bases, and 18 bases separated the two germline ends. The CDR3 covers 18 residues. Looked up from germline, CDR1 is SNHLY and CDR2 is FYNNEI. Here the CDR3 reads CASSDLGTGPGGANVLTF. The CDR3 nucleotides read TGTGCCAGCAGTGATCTCGGAACTGGCCCGGGTGGGGCCAACGTCCTGACTTTC.

The rearrangement links TRBV2 to TRBJ2-7, with 8 bases aligning to TRBD2. V was pared by 6 bases and J by 8 bases, with 9 bases of the junction left unmatched. This CDR3 has 13 residues. Germline V gives CDR1 SNHLY, CDR2 FYNNEI. The CDR3 loop is CASSPGLGAKQYF. CDR3 nucleotides: TGTGCCAGCAGCCCGGGACTAGGCGCCAAGCAGTACTTC.

This chain joins TRBV5-1 and TRBJ2-5, with TRBD2 as a possible D gene (5 bases). Trimming shortened V by 6 bases and J by 5 bases, and 23 bases separated the two germline ends. This CDR3 is 16 amino acids long. In germline, CDR1 is SGHRS, CDR2 YFSETQ. In nucleotides, the CDR3 is TGCGCCAGCATCTTCTCGCCGGGGTCGAAGCACGAGACCCAGTACTTC. It codes for CASIFSPGSKHETQYF.

This rearrangement joins TRBV11-2 to TRBJ2-5; TRBD2 matches at 8 bases. J lost 1 base, V lost 2 bases, and 9 bases had no gene match. The CDR3 covers 17 residues. CDR1 is SGHAT and CDR2 is FQNNGV in the germline V gene. CDR3 DNA sequence: TGTGCCAGCAGCTTATTTTTCGGCGGGGGGTTCCAAGAGACCCAGTACTTC. Its translation is CASSLFFGGGFQETQYF.